These T cell receptor beta chains were read from a single sample in a study of CD4 and CD8 cells across lung adenocarcinoma regions. One entry per CDR3 protein, called by TCRdb with MiXCR from the PCR reads. The table records 3,000 to 4,500 distinct CDR3 sequences, around 60% of them present only once. Sequencing was performed on CD4+ T cells from the margin of a lung tumor. The receptors shown here come from a female donor with lung adenocarcinoma. The CD4 and CD8 labels of this study may be unreliable. CDR3s include the opening cysteine and the closing phenylalanine or tryptophan. D genes are given only for firm matches. Clone size is shown for a subset of rows, as once, few, many or a class of expanded clone.

CDR3aa | CDR3nt | j_gene | d_gene | v_gene | abundance
CASSLRGISYEQYF | TGTGCCAGCAGCTTAAGGGGGATTTCCTACGAGCAGTACTTC | TRBJ2-7 | . | TRBV7-9 | .
CASSEGGGSNEKLFF | TGTGCCAGCAGTGAAGGGGGGGGTTCTAATGAAAAACTGTTTTTT | TRBJ1-4 | . | TRBV6-1 | medium-sized
CAISESEGLARKAGEQFF | TGTGCCATCAGTGAGTCGGAGGGACTAGCGAGGAAAGCGGGTGAGCAGTTCTTC | TRBJ2-1 | TRBD2 | TRBV10-3 | .
CASRKSTEETQYF | TGTGCCAGCAGGAAATCGACAGAAGAGACCCAGTACTTC | TRBJ2-5 | . | TRBV6-1 | few
CASKGEETQYF | TGCGCCAGCAAGGGGGAAGAGACCCAGTACTTC | TRBJ2-5 | . | TRBV5-1 | few
CASSFGRGYYEQYF | TGTGCCAGCAGTTTTGGTAGGGGGTACTACGAGCAGTACTTC | TRBJ2-7 | . | TRBV27 | medium-sized
CASSYSGRETQYF | TGTGCCAGCAGTTACTCGGGCCGGGAGACCCAGTACTTC | TRBJ2-5 | . | TRBV6-5 | .
CATNPGLFYEQYF | TGTGCCACAAACCCGGGACTGTTCTACGAGCAGTACTTC | TRBJ2-7 | . | TRBV10-3 | few
CASSPSTNTGELFF | TGTGCTAGCAGCCCCTCTACGAACACCGGGGAGCTGTTTTTT | TRBJ2-2 | . | TRBV7-7 | once
CASSTGLARSGRYNEQFF | TGTGCCAGCAGTACGGGACTAGCCAGATCAGGACGCTACAATGAGCAGTTCTTC | TRBJ2-1 | TRBD2 | TRBV27 | few
CASSVNVGGLAKETQYF | TGTGCCAGCAGCGTAAACGTGGGGGGACTAGCTAAAGAGACCCAGTACTTC | TRBJ2-5 | TRBD2 | TRBV9 | .
CAGFGGRYQETQYF | TGTGCCGGGTTCGGGGGCCGTTACCAAGAGACCCAGTACTTC | TRBJ2-5 | . | TRBV6-1 | .
CASHHSGGSYNEQFF | TGTGCCAGCCATCATAGCGGGGGCTCCTACAATGAGCAGTTCTTC | TRBJ2-1 | TRBD2 | TRBV6-4 | medium-sized
CAISERLAGTDTQYF | TGTGCCATCAGTGAGCGACTAGCTGGCACAGATACGCAGTATTTT | TRBJ2-3 | TRBD2 | TRBV10-3 | medium-sized
CAGVRTGEQFF | TGTGCGGGTGTTAGGACAGGGGAGCAGTTTTTT | TRBJ2-2 | TRBD1 | TRBV6-1 | .
CASSSYLDREQFF | TGTGCCAGCAGCTCCTACCTCGACCGGGAGCAGTTCTTC | TRBJ2-1 | . | TRBV7-2 | .
CASSLAPTSGKGNEQYF | TGTGCCAGCAGCTTAGCCCCAACTAGCGGGAAAGGGAATGAGCAGTACTTC | TRBJ2-7 | TRBD2 | TRBV7-2 | .
CAGSAGRDQETQYF | TGTGCGGGGAGTGCGGGCCGTGACCAAGAGACCCAGTACTTC | TRBJ2-5 | . | TRBV10-3 | .
CASSEHTDVQYF | TGTGCCAGCAGTGAACACACTGACGTTCAGTACTTC | TRBJ2-4 | . | TRBV6-1 | .
CAGYTGAGDYNEQFF | TGCGCCGGGTATACGGGAGCGGGAGATTACAATGAGCAGTTCTTC | TRBJ2-1 | TRBD2 | TRBV23-1 | .
CASRDQKETQYF | TGTGCCAGCAGAGACCAGAAAGAGACCCAGTACTTC | TRBJ2-5 | . | TRBV6-1 | .
CASSELGRNTGELFF | TGTGCCAGCAGTGAACTGGGGAGGAACACCGGGGAGCTGTTTTTT | TRBJ2-2 | . | TRBV6-1 | .
CASSLDRGTDTQYF | TGTGCCAGCAGCTTGGACAGGGGCACAGATACGCAGTATTTT | TRBJ2-3 | TRBD1 | TRBV7-2 | .
CASSDWTGHNEQFF | TGTGCCAGCAGTGATTGGACAGGGCACAATGAGCAGTTCTTC | TRBJ2-1 | TRBD1 | TRBV25-1 | medium-sized
CASSLGAANNEQFF | TGTGCCAGCAGCTTAGGGGCAGCCAACAATGAGCAGTTCTTC | TRBJ2-1 | . | TRBV7-6 | .
CSASGTSRTDTQYF | TGCAGTGCTTCCGGGACTAGCAGAACAGATACGCAGTATTTT | TRBJ2-3 | TRBD2 | TRBV20-1 | few
CASSRPGQGHTEAFF | TGTGCCAGCAGTCGACCCGGACAGGGGCACACTGAAGCTTTCTTT | TRBJ1-1 | TRBD1 | TRBV12-3/TRBV12-4 | .
CASCMTSGNNEQFF | TGTGCCAGCTGCATGACTAGCGGCAACAATGAGCAGTTCTTC | TRBJ2-1 | TRBD2 | TRBV6-1 | .
CASRGQGAGSGELFF | TGTGCCAGCAGAGGACAGGGGGCGGGGTCCGGGGAGCTGTTTTTT | TRBJ2-2 | TRBD1 | TRBV6-1 | .
CASGAGGDEQFF | TGCGCCAGCGGCGCGGGAGGGGATGAGCAGTTCTTC | TRBJ2-1 | TRBD2 | TRBV5-1 | medium-sized
CASSYSGSNEQFF | TGTGCCAGCAGTTACAGCGGGAGTAATGAGCAGTTCTTC | TRBJ2-1 | TRBD2 | TRBV12-3/TRBV12-4 | .
CASSDGATGELFF | TGTGCCAGCAGTGACGGGGCCACCGGGGAGCTGTTTTTT | TRBJ2-2 | . | TRBV6-4 | .
CAISERTEAFF | TGTGCCATCAGTGAGCGGACTGAAGCTTTCTTT | TRBJ1-1 | . | TRBV10-3 | .
CAISARESAYEQYF | TGTGCCATCAGTGCGAGGGAGTCGGCCTACGAGCAGTACTTC | TRBJ2-7 | . | TRBV10-3 | .
CASSFLADIQETQYF | TGTGCCAGCAGTTTTCTAGCGGATATCCAAGAGACCCAGTACTTC | TRBJ2-5 | TRBD2 | TRBV27 | .
CASGTGTGSYEQYF | TGCGCCAGCGGTACCGGGACAGGGTCCTACGAGCAGTACTTC | TRBJ2-7 | TRBD1 | TRBV5-1 | few
CASSLRESYEQYF | TGTGCCAGCAGTTTGAGAGAGTCCTACGAGCAGTACTTC | TRBJ2-7 | . | TRBV27 | medium-sized
CASSFLSGGGDTQYF | TGTGCCAGCAGCTTCTTGAGCGGAGGGGGGGATACGCAGTATTTT | TRBJ2-3 | . | TRBV27 | .
CATEAGEGRADKAQYF | TGTGCCACTGAGGCGGGGGAGGGCCGAGCCGATAAGGCCCAGTACTTC | TRBJ2-5 | TRBD2 | TRBV10-3 | .
CASSPSVGGAMSDTQYF | TGTGCCAGCAGTCCTTCCGTGGGGGGAGCGATGTCAGATACGCAGTATTTT | TRBJ2-3 | . | TRBV6-1 | .
CASGRDYNTGELFF | TGTGCCAGCGGCCGGGACTACAACACCGGGGAGCTGTTTTTT | TRBJ2-2 | TRBD2 | TRBV6-4 | .
CAGSVGGDKDTQYF | TGTGCGGGCAGTGTAGGCGGCGACAAAGATACGCAGTACTTC | TRBJ2-5 | . | TRBV6-1 | once
CASSPELWDTYEQYF | TGTGCCAGCTCACCTGAGTTGTGGGATACCTACGAGCAGTACTTC | TRBJ2-7 | . | TRBV18 | .
CASSRDNLGEQYF | TGCGCCAGCTCACGGGACAACTTGGGCGAGCAGTACTTC | TRBJ2-7 | . | TRBV10-1 | large
CASSTWGGGRYEQYF | TGTGCCAGCAGCACCTGGGGCGGGGGGCGATACGAGCAGTACTTC | TRBJ2-7 | TRBD2 | TRBV11-3 | .
CAISVSGTYKGNYEQYF | TGTGCCATCAGTGTCTCCGGGACCTATAAAGGGAACTACGAGCAGTACTTC | TRBJ2-7 | . | TRBV10-3 | .
CASSFRTSGQTNEQFF | TGTGCCAGCAGTTTTAGGACTAGCGGGCAAACCAATGAGCAGTTCTTC | TRBJ2-1 | TRBD2 | TRBV12-3/TRBV12-4 | .
CASSRPGGLGDEQYF | TGCGCCAGCAGCCGACCCGGGGGACTAGGAGACGAGCAGTACTTC | TRBJ2-7 | TRBD2 | TRBV4-1 | .
CASSPGLPPETQYF | TGTGCCAGCAGTCCGGGCTTGCCTCCAGAGACCCAGTACTTC | TRBJ2-5 | . | TRBV6-1 | .
CASTDRVYGYTF | TGTGCCAGCACCGACAGGGTGTACGGCTACACCTTC | TRBJ1-2 | TRBD1 | TRBV6-5 | medium-sized
CASSPGGGLDEQYF | TGTGCCAGCAGTCCCGGTGGGGGCCTGGACGAGCAGTACTTC | TRBJ2-7 | . | TRBV6-1 | .
CALIRSTDTQTF | TGTGCCTTAATACGGAGCACAGATACGCAGACTTTT | TRBJ2-3 | . | TRBV6-1 | .
CASSEAQGWGTDTQYF | TGTGCCAGCAGTGAAGCACAGGGATGGGGCACAGATACGCAGTATTTT | TRBJ2-3 | . | TRBV6-1 | few
CSARVPSREGLGEQFF | TGCAGTGCTAGAGTCCCATCGAGGGAGGGCCTTGGTGAGCAGTTCTTC | TRBJ2-1 | TRBD2 | TRBV20-1 | once
CASSDAAGTAPYNEQFF | TGTGCCAGCAGTGACGCGGCCGGGACAGCCCCCTACAATGAGCAGTTCTTC | TRBJ2-1 | TRBD1 | TRBV6-1 | large